This T cell receptor (beta chain) was found in a study of cytomegalovirus exposure and HLA in healthy donors. Overall study: In an early release, HLA-typed donors contributed 75 million to 85 million unique TCR sequences. Study conclusions and caveats: The number of N-insertions in an Asian-associated ancestry cluster was reportedly below the approximately 680-donor mean in a later analysis. Earlier analysis looked at TCR beta V segments, and most were productive about 87% or about 30% of the time.

Unmatched junction bases numbered 11, after V lost 5 bases and J lost 6 bases. The CDR3 has 16 amino acids. Germline V gives CDR1 SEHNR, CDR2 FQNEAQ (reference sequence). PCR used 60 Vbeta primers and 13 Jbeta primers. Using immunoSEQ multiplex PCR, the repertoire was profiled, and TCRdb retains in-frame clones only, with some absent. The table lists nearly 100,000 clones, around 10% of them singletons. This clone was picked up a small number of times. Antigen: not known. Sequencing input: PBMCs. The receptor's source is a man aged 50 or older in good health and CMV-seropositive. The V gene is TRBV7-9, the J gene TRBJ2-1; 9 nucleotides agree with TRBD2. The CDR3 DNA is TGTGCCAGCAGCCTTTTAGCGGGAGAGGGCTTCAATGAGCAGTTCTTC. Protein: CASSLLAGEGFNEQFF.